This T cell receptor beta chain was recorded in a study of T cell repertoires in cytomegalovirus infection. Study information: Both CMV infection and a matching HLA type were indicated by public TCR beta signatures.

TCRdb ran MiXCR on the reads and lists one entry per CDR3 protein. The repertoire has about 490,000 distinct CDR3 sequences, about 10% of them found once; the top ten carry about 10%. This CDR3 comprises 17 residues. Germline CDR1 reads LNHDA; CDR2 reads SQIVND (reference sequence). V lost 9 bases to trimming and J lost 2 bases; unmatched junction nucleotides: 10. Whole-study findings and limits: The ex vivo response was dominated by HLA-C-restricted CMV-specific TCR beta clonotypes. Summed public TCR beta family frequency identified CMV carriers bearing the relevant HLA.

Notes on this clonotype: The antigen is not known.

This TCR was recovered from a human donor in good health (CMV status not recorded). Some clones in this sample may be carry-over from other donors' samples. The rearrangement uses TRBV19 and TRBJ2-3; TRBD2 aligns across 14 bases. The sequencing sample was made of PBMCs. CDR3 nucleotide sequence: TGTGCCAGCAAGACTAGCGGGGGGGCCGGGGACACAGATACGCAGTATTTT. Translating gives CASKTSGGAGDTDTQYF.